The 21 T cell receptor beta chains listed next were all sequenced from one sample in a study of T-cell reconstitution after alpha-beta-depleted transplantation in children. As it was prepared, the TCRbeta library received unique molecular identifiers. MiXCR, run by TCRdb on the PCR reads, gives a single entry per CDR3 protein. Among about 250,000 distinct CDR3 sequences listed, more than 20% were seen once. This specimen consisted of PBMCs, mostly from graft donor cells, obtained 360 days after TCRalphabeta/CD19-depleted stem cell transplant. The receptors shown here come from a female patient aged 2-9 years who had a stem cell transplant for congenital amegakaryocytic thrombocytopenia, so the T cells may come from the graft donor.

The V and J genes are TRBV30 and TRBJ2-5; TRBD2 might be the D (5 bases). Trimming cost V 0 bases and J 4 bases, with 12 bases left between them. The CDR3 totals 14 residues. Germline V lookup: CDR1 GTSNPN, CDR2 SVGIG (reference sequence). As DNA, the CDR3 is TGTGCCTGGAGTGTACGGCTAGCATCAGAGACCCAGTACTTC. Protein: CAWSVRLASETQYF.

This clonotype turned up a few times. This chain links TRBV5-4 with TRBJ1-1; D ambiguous. Trimming pared 4 bases from V and 7 bases from J, leaving 11 bases between. CDR1 is SGHNT, CDR2 YYREEE, per germline (reference sequence). The CDR3 is made up of 12 amino acids. The CDR3 nucleotides read TGTGCCAGCAGCCTACCCGATGGTGAAGCTTTCTTT. It encodes CASSLPDGEAFF.

This clonotype appeared a few times. This rearrangement joins TRBV7-2 to TRBJ2-1; D call uncertain. Deletions cut 4 bases from V and 0 bases from J, with 7 bases between. Germline CDR1 is SGHTA and CDR2 is FQGNSA. The CDR3 length is 14 residues. CDR3 in amino acids: CASSSWSSYNEQFF. The CDR3 DNA reads as TGTGCCAGCAGCTCCTGGAGCTCCTACAATGAGCAGTTCTTC.

This clonotype was picked up a small number of times. The rearrangement joins TRBV14 to TRBJ2-6; D remains unclear. Germline V gives CDR1 SGHDN, CDR2 FVKESK. The CDR3 spans 18 residues. The germline V and J ends were trimmed by 1 base and 2 bases, with 15 bases remaining between them. This CDR3 reads CASSQVERRPAGANVLTF. As DNA, the CDR3 is TGTGCCAGCAGCCAAGTGGAGAGGCGGCCAGCTGGGGCCAACGTCCTGACTTTC.

At least ten counts were recorded for this clonotype. The chain carries TRBV5-5 and TRBJ2-1; D is uncertain. The CDR3 sequence is 14 residues long. Per the germline V gene, CDR1 is SGHKS and CDR2 is YYEKEE (reference sequence). V was pared by 2 bases and J by 5 bases, with 11 bases between. The CDR3 reads CASSLQSPHNEQFF. In DNA form, the CDR3 reads TGTGCCAGCAGCTTACAGTCCCCCCACAATGAGCAGTTCTTC.

This chain joins TRBV19 and TRBJ2-7, with a weak D call TRBD1 (6 bases). V gave up 4 bases and J gave up 6 bases, with 25 bases separating them. Germline CDR1 and CDR2: LNHDA and SQIVND (reference sequence). The CDR3 sequence is 17 residues long. CDR3 sequence: CASSRAQGKVKTSEQYF. The CDR3 DNA sequence: TGTGCCAGTAGTAGGGCCCAGGGGAAAGTTAAGACGTCCGAGCAGTACTTC.

The chain couples TRBV18 to TRBJ1-1, with 7 bases identical to TRBD1. The length of the CDR3 is 14 residues. V shed 0 bases and J 14 bases; nucleotides not matched to a gene: 12. CDR1 is KGHSH, CDR2 LQKENI, per germline. The CDR3 DNA follows: TGTGCCAGCTCACCACCGGAACAGGGGAACATTGGGTTCTTT. Residues: CASSPPEQGNIGFF.

This clonotype occurred a few times. V and J are TRBV5-1 and TRBJ1-1, with a tentative D call TRBD1 (5 bases). The V end lost 0 bases, the J end lost 0 bases, and 12 bases lay between the germline ends. The CDR3 is 16 residues long. Germline CDR1 and CDR2: SGHRS and YFSETQ. CDR3 sequence (DNA): TGCGCCAGCAGCTTGGAGGGAGGCAGGGTGAACACTGAAGCTTTCTTT. Its translation: CASSLEGGRVNTEAFF.

V and J are TRBV4-2 and TRBJ2-7; perhaps TRBD1 as D (6 bases). CDR3 size: 15 residues. Germline V lookup: CDR1 LGHNA, CDR2 YNFKEQ. The V end lost 0 bases, the J end lost 2 bases, and 11 bases lay between the germline ends. CDR3 region: CASSQDGTRTYEQYF. DNA of the CDR3: TGTGCCAGCAGCCAAGATGGGACACGAACCTACGAGCAGTACTTC.

The rearrangement uses TRBV3-1 and TRBJ2-3; no reliable D call. Germline loops: CDR1 LGHDT, CDR2 YNNKEL (reference sequence). The CDR3 sequence is 13 residues long. Trimming cost V 6 bases and J 2 bases, with 9 bases left between them. In DNA, the CDR3 is TGTGCCAGCAGGAACACTGACACAGATACGCAGTATTTT. Translating it yields CASRNTDTDTQYF.

There are a few counts of this clonotype. J is TRBJ2-5 and V is TRBV2; D unresolved. The ends were cut back, 6 bases at V and 2 bases at J, with 19 bases in the middle. The CDR3 totals 16 residues. Germline V gene data show CDR1 as SNHLY and CDR2 as FYNNEI. The CDR3 DNA is TGTGCCAGCAGGGCCCGATGGAGTTTGGCTCAAGAGACCCAGTACTTC. Translated, it gives CASRARWSLAQETQYF.

V is TRBV7-2 and J is TRBJ1-5; D is unclear. Trimming stripped 5 bases from V and 5 bases from J, with 10 bases between. The CDR3 length is 13 residues. Germline CDR1 SGHTA, CDR2 FQGNSA. The CDR3 protein is CASSLHEYQPQHF. The CDR3 DNA sequence: TGTGCCAGCAGCCTCCACGAATATCAGCCCCAGCATTTT.

The chain links TRBV7-6 to TRBJ2-3; 7 nucleotides align to TRBD1. The CDR3 length is 15 residues. Germline values: CDR1 SGHVS, CDR2 FNYEAQ. V shed 1 base and J 7 bases; nucleotides not matched to a gene: 8. For the CDR3, the DNA is TGTGCCAGCAGCTTAGAGACAGGGAAGGTCTATACGCAGTATTTT. It is translated as CASSLETGKVYTQYF.

This clonotype came up many times. The chain has TRBV11-2 and TRBJ2-3; D is uncertain. CDR3 size: 14 residues. Trimming pared 0 bases from V and 2 bases from J, leaving 6 bases between. The V gene's germline CDR1 is SGHAT and CDR2 FQNNGV. CDR3 sequence reads: CASSLDSHTDTQYF. For the CDR3, the DNA is TGTGCCAGCAGCTTAGACAGCCACACAGATACGCAGTATTTT. Variable domain in full (rest from reference TRBV11-2 and TRBJ2-3): EAGVAQSPRYKIIEKRQSVAFWCNPISGHATLYWYQQILGQGPKLLIQFQNNGVVDDSQLPKDRFSAERLKGVDSTLKIQPAKLEDSAVYLCASSLDSHTDTQYFGPGTRLTVL.

The V gene is TRBV15, the J gene TRBJ2-5; 10 bases fit TRBD1. Per the germline V gene, CDR1 is LNHNV and CDR2 is YYDKDF (reference sequence). V lost 6 bases, J lost 4 bases, and 5 bases stayed unmatched. The CDR3 consists of 14 residues. This CDR3 reads CATSYDRGRETQYF. DNA of the CDR3: TGTGCCACCAGTTATGACAGGGGGCGAGAGACCCAGTACTTC. Full variable domain (remainder filled in from reference TRBV15 and TRBJ2-5): DAMVIQNPRYQVTQFGKPVTLSCSQTLNHNVMYWYQQKSSQAPKLLFHYYDKDFNNEADTPDNFQSRRPNTSFCFLDIRSPGLGDTAMYLCATSYDRGRETQYFGPGTRLLVL.

This chain links TRBV12-3 or TRBV12-4 with TRBJ2-6; D may be TRBD1 or TRBD2 (5 bases each). The length of the CDR3 is 15 residues. V was trimmed by 8 bases and J by 2 bases, leaving 13 bases between them. Written as DNA, the CDR3 is TGTGCCAGCCGTCTACTGGGGGCTGGGGCCAACGTCCTGACTTTC. Protein: CASRLLGAGANVLTF.

This clonotype has a single count. V gene TRBV20-1 combines with J gene TRBJ2-1; the D is unclear. CDR1 is DFQATT, CDR2 SNEGSKA, per germline (reference sequence). V was shortened by 0 bases and J by 0 bases, with 15 bases between the two germline ends. This CDR3 has 17 residues. CDR3: CSARDRLRVSSYNEQFF. The CDR3 DNA follows: TGCAGTGCTAGAGATCGGTTACGGGTAAGCTCCTACAATGAGCAGTTCTTC.

This chain links TRBV3-1 with TRBJ2-1; no reliable D call. This CDR3 is 15 amino acids long. Germline assignment: CDR1 LGHDT and CDR2 YNNKEL (reference sequence). V was trimmed by 0 bases and J by 4 bases, leaving 10 bases between them. DNA of the CDR3: TGTGCCAGCAGCCAAGATCGGCGACCTTACAATGAGCAGTTCTTC. Its translation: CASSQDRRPYNEQFF.

The V gene is TRBV18, the J gene TRBJ2-1; 9 nucleotides line up with TRBD2. The V gene end was trimmed by 3 bases and the J gene end by 2 bases; junction bases not matched to a gene: 2. This CDR3 is built from 15 residues. Germline values: CDR1 KGHSH, CDR2 LQKENI. The CDR3 loop is CASSPSSGAYNEQFF. CDR3 DNA: TGTGCCAGCTCACCGTCTAGCGGGGCCTACAATGAGCAGTTCTTC.

This chain joins TRBV3-1 and TRBJ1-4; D gene uncertain. Per germline, CDR1 LGHDT and CDR2 YNNKEL (reference sequence). The CDR3 is 15 amino acids. V was shortened by 4 bases and J by 7 bases, with 16 bases between the two germline ends. CDR3 sequence: CASSPPSLRGEKLFF. Here the CDR3 DNA reads TGTGCCAGCAGCCCACCCAGCCTTCGGGGTGAAAAACTGTTTTTT. Full variable domain (outside the CDR3, taken from reference TRBV3-1 and TRBJ1-4): DTAVSQTPKYLVTQMGNDKSIKCEQNLGHDTMYWYKQDSKKFLKIMFSYNNKELIINETVPNRFSPKSPDKAHLNLHINSLELGDSAVYFCASSPPSLRGEKLFFGSGTQLSVL.

V is TRBV20-1 and J is TRBJ2-7, with D perhaps matching TRBD1 (5 bases). The CDR3 covers 16 residues. V lost 3 bases, J lost 6 bases, and 24 bases lay in between. Per the germline V gene, CDR1 is DFQATT and CDR2 is SNEGSKA (reference sequence). The CDR3 here is CSASTYTVDGRGEQYF. CDR3 DNA: TGCAGTGCTAGTACCTATACGGTAGATGGTAGGGGCGAGCAGTACTTC.